Included here is one T cell receptor (beta chain) sequence, with context. Its antigen remains unknown. This specimen belongs to a study of T cell responses to AZD1222 COVID-19 vaccine. Assay used: immunoSEQ multiplex PCR; TCRdb lists only in-frame clones, some missing. The top ten clones hold about 3.1% of a sample with roughly 140,000 clones, 88% of them seen once. General observations from the study: All repertoire sampling was performed exclusively after the peak T cell response. Across spike, vaccine-associated CD4 TCRs were found, dominant at 160-218 and 743-854.

Germline V gene lookup returns CDR1 MDHEN and CDR2 SYDVKM. Trimming removed 3 bases at V and 8 bases at J, with 13 bases between. This CDR3 region has 13 residues. The J gene is TRBJ1-2, the V gene TRBV28; D is ambiguous. This TCR came from an adult who received the AZD1222 COVID-19 vaccine. The sample consisted of peripheral blood, taken 28 days after the second AZD1222 dose. This CDR3 is CASSFRLYYGYTF. CDR3 coding DNA: TGTGCCAGCAGTTTTAGGCTTTATTACGGCTACACCTTC.